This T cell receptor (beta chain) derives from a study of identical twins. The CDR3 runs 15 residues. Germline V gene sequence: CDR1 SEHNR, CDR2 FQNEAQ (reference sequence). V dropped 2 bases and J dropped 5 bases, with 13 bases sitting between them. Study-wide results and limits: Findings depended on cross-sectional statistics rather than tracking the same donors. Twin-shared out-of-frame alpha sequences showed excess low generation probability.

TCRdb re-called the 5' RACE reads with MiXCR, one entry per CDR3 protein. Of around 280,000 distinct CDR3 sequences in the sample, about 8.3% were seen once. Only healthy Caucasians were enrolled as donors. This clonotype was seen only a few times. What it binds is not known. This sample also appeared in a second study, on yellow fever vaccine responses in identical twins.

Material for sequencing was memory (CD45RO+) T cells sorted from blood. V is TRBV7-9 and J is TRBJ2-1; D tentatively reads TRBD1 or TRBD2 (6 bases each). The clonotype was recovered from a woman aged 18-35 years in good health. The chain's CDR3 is CASSLWGAGNNEQFF. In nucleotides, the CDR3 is TGTGCCAGCAGCTTATGGGGGGCGGGGAACAATGAGCAGTTCTTC.